The 9 T cell receptor beta chains below all came from one sample that was sequenced in a study of control samples from healthy donors and cancer patients. TCRdb keeps only in-frame clones here, not all; method: immunoSEQ multiplex PCR. The sample data list about 190,000 clones. Sample: blood. The receptors come from a woman in her twenties or thirties in good health.

The chain combines TRBV2 with TRBJ2-1; perhaps TRBD2 as D (6 bases). This CDR3 contains 15 residues. Trimming removed 10 bases from V and 5 bases from J, with 21 bases in between. CDR1 SNHLY and CDR2 FYNNEI come from the germline V gene. The CDR3 sequence: CATDEEGLSNNEQFF. The CDR3 coding sequence is TGTGCCACCGACGAGGAGGGTCTGAGTAACAATGAGCAGTTCTTC.

The chain couples TRBV28 to TRBJ1-1; TRBD1 might be the D (5 bases). The V gene lost 2 bases and the J gene lost 5 bases, with 12 bases spanning the gap. CDR1 is MDHEN, CDR2 SYDVKM, per germline. The CDR3 contains 14 residues. The CDR3, as DNA: TGTGCCAGCAGTTTACCCTGGAGGGGAACTGAAGCTTTCTTT. It translates to CASSLPWRGTEAFF.

The chain combines TRBV5-1 with TRBJ2-1; TRBD1 matches 9 bases. CDR1 and CDR2 (germline): SGHRS, YFSETQ. Trimming removed 4 bases from V and 4 bases from J; junction bases left unmatched: 6. This CDR3 comprises 15 residues. The CDR3 DNA is TGCGCCAGCAGCCCCGGACAGGGGACGTACAATGAGCAGTTCTTC. Translating it yields CASSPGQGTYNEQFF.

This chain uses TRBV5-6 with TRBJ1-1; D ambiguous. This CDR3 has 17 residues. Trimming cost V 1 base and J 0 bases, with 16 bases left between them. CDR1 SGHDT and CDR2 YYEEEE come from the germline V gene. The CDR3 region is CASSLFLGGRMNTEAFF. The CDR3 DNA follows: TGTGCCAGCAGCTTGTTTTTGGGCGGACGGATGAACACTGAAGCTTTCTTT.

The chain recombines TRBV2 with TRBJ2-7; weak D call: TRBD2 (6 bases). The germline V gene encodes CDR1 SNHLY and CDR2 FYNNEI. Trimming removed 6 bases from V and 6 bases from J, with 15 bases in between. This CDR3 region has 13 residues. Here the CDR3 reads CASRLLARIEQYF. In nucleotides, the CDR3 is TGTGCCAGCAGGCTACTAGCCCGCATCGAGCAGTACTTC.

The rearrangement uses TRBV28 and TRBJ1-3; 7 bases line up with TRBD1. Germline CDR1 reads MDHEN; CDR2 reads SYDVKM. Trimming removed 7 bases from V and 0 bases from J; junction bases left unmatched: 9. The CDR3 is made up of 16 amino acids. CDR3 residues: CASNSGGGHSGNTIYF. As DNA, the CDR3 is TGTGCCAGCAACTCTGGAGGGGGCCACTCTGGAAACACCATATATTTT.

The J gene is TRBJ1-2, the V gene TRBV27; no definite D call. Germline loops: CDR1 MNHEY, CDR2 SMNVEV (reference sequence). The CDR3 loop spans 13 amino acids. The germline V and J ends were trimmed by 6 bases and 2 bases, with 10 bases remaining between them. CDR3 in amino acids: CASSLTANYGYTF. The CDR3 region has the DNA TGTGCCAGCAGCTTAACAGCAAACTATGGCTACACCTTC.

This sequence joins TRBV12-3 or TRBV12-4 and TRBJ1-2, with TRBD1 identical over 9 bases. V shed 5 bases, J shed 7 bases, and the junction held 5 bases outside the gene matches. The CDR3 is 13 amino acids. The CDR3, as DNA: TGTGCCAGCAGTGGGGACAGGGAGATTGGCTACACCTTC. This translates into CASSGDREIGYTF.

J is TRBJ1-5 and V is TRBV2; the D is unclear. V lost 4 bases to trimming and J lost 5 bases, with 18 bases between them. Germline assignment: CDR1 SNHLY and CDR2 FYNNEI. The CDR3 loop spans 16 amino acids. CDR3 amino acids: CASSGSVGRVYQPQHF. The CDR3 region has the DNA TGTGCCAGCAGTGGCAGTGTGGGAAGGGTTTATCAGCCCCAGCATTTT.